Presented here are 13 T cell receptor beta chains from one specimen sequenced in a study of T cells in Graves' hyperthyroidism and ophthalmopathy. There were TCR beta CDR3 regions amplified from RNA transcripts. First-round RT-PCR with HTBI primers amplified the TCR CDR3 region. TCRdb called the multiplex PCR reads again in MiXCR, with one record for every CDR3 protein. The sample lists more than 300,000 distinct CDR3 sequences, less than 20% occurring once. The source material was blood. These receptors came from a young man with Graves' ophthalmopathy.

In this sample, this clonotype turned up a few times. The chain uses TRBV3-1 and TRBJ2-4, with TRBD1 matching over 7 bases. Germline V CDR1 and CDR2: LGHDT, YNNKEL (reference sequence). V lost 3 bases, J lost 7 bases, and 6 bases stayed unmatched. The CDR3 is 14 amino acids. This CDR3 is CASSHQTGVNIQYF. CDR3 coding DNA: TGTGCCAGCAGCCACCAAACAGGGGTGAACATTCAGTACTTC.

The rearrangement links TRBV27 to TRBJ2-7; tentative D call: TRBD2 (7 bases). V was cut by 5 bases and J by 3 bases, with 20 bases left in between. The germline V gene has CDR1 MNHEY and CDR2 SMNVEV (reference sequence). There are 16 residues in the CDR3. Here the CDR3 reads CASSPRWAGARYEQYF. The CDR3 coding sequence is TGTGCCAGCAGTCCACGCTGGGCGGGGGCGCGCTACGAGCAGTACTTC.

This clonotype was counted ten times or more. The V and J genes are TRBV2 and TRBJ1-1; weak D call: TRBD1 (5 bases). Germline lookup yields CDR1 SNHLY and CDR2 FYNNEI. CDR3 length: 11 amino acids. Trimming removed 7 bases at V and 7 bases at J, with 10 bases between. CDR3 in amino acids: CASKEGLEAFF. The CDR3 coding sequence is TGTGCCAGCAAGGAGGGGCTTGAAGCTTTCTTT. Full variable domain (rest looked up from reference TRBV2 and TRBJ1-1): EPEVTQTPSHQVTQMGQEVILRCVPISNHLYFYWYRQILGQKVEFLVSFYNNEISEKSEIFDDQFSVERPDGSNFTLKIRSTKLEDSAMYFCASKEGLEAFFGQGTRLTVV.

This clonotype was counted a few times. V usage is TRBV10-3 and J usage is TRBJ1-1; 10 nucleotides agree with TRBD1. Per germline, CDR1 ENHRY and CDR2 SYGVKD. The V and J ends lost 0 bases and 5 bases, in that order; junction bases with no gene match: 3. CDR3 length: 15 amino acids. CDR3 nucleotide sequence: TGTGCCATCAGTGAGTCGGGACAGGGGAGGACTGAAGCTTTCTTT. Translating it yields CAISESGQGRTEAFF.

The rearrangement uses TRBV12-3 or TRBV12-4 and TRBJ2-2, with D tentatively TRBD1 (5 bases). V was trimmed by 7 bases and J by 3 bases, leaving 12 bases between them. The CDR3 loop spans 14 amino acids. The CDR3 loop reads CASTLGLYTGELFF. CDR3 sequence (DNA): TGTGCCAGCACTCTGGGGCTTTACACCGGGGAGCTGTTTTTT.

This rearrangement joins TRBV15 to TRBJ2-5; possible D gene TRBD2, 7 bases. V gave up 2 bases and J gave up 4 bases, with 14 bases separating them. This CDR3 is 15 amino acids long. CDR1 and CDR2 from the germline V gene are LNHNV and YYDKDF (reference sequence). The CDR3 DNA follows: TGTGCCACCAGCAGATATGGGGGGGGGCGAGAGACCCAGTACTTC. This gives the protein CATSRYGGGRETQYF.

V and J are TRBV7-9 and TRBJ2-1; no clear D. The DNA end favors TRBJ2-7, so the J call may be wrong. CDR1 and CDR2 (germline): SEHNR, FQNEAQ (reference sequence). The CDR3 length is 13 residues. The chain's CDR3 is CASSLGSPNEQYF. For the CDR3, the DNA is TGTGCCAGCAGCTTGGGATCACCTAATGAGCAGTACTTC.

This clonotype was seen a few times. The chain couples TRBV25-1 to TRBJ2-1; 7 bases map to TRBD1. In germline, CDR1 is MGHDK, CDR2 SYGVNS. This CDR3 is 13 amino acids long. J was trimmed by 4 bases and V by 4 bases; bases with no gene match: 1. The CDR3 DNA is TGTGCCAGCAGTGCGGGACAGTACAATGAGCAGTTCTTC. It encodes CASSAGQYNEQFF.

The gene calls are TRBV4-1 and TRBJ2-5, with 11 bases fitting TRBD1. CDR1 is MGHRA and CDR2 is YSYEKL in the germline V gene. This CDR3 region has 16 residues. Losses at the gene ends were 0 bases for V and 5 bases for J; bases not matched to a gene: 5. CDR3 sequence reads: CASSQDPGTGGETQYF. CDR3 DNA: TGCGCCAGCAGCCAAGATCCCGGGACAGGGGGGGAGACCCAGTACTTC.

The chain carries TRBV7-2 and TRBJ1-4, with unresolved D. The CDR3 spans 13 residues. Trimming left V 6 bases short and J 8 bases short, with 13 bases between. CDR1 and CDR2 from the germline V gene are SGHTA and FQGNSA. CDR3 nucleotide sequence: TGTGCCAGCAGTTTGTTGGAGGGAGAAAAACTGTTTTTT. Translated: CASSLLEGEKLFF.

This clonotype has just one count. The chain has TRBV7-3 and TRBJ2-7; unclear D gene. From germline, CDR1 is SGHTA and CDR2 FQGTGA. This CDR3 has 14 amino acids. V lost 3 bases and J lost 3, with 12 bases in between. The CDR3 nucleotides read TGTGCCAGCAGCTTGGAACCGAGGATCTACGAGCAGTACTTC. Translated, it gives CASSLEPRIYEQYF.

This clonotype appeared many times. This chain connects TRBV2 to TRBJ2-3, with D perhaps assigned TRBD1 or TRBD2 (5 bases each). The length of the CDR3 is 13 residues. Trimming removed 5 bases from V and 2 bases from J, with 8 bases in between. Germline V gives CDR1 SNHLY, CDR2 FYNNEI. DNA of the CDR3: TGTGCCAGCAGTAGGGACGACACAGATACGCAGTATTTT. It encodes CASSRDDTDTQYF.

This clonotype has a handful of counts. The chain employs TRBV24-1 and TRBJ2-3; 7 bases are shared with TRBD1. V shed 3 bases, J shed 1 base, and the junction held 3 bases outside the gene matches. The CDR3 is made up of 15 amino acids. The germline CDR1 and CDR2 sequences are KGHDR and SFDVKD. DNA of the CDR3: TGTGCCACCAGTGATCCCCAGGGGGGCACAGATACGCAGTATTTT. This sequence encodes CATSDPQGGTDTQYF.